One and the same sample provided the 13 T cell receptor beta chains below, sequenced in a study of PD-L1 blockade in urothelial cancer. Documented time point: pretreatment peripheral blood. Sequenced by immunoSEQ multiplex PCR; TCRdb stores in-frame clones only, minus some. The sample has tens of thousands of clones; about 83% are singletons. Sequences were derived from PBMCs, sampled around atezolizumab (anti-PD-L1) treatment. These receptors came from a man in his fifties or sixties with urothelial cancer.

J is TRBJ2-7 and V is TRBV10-3; TRBD2 matches at 7 bases. Germline V gene data show CDR1 as ENHRY and CDR2 as SYGVKD. This CDR3 is 13 amino acids long. With V trimmed by 5 bases and J by 1 base, 2 bases remained unmatched. Written as DNA, the CDR3 is TGTGCCATCAGTTATAGCGGGTCCTACGAGCAGTACTTC. Its protein product is CAISYSGSYEQYF.

The chain employs TRBV30 and TRBJ1-1; perhaps TRBD1 as D (5 bases). The CDR3 covers 11 residues. Between the trimmed V and J ends, which lost 2 bases and 10 bases, there was a span of 11 bases. Germline assignment: CDR1 GTSNPN and CDR2 SVGIG (reference sequence). The DNA of the CDR3 is TGTGCCTGGAGTTATGTCACAGGAGCTTTCTTT. Translation: CAWSYVTGAFF.

CDR3 nucleotide sequence: TGTGCCAGCAGTGAGGGGGAGGGTCAAAGGACAGATACGCAGTATTTT. Translation: CASSEGEGQRTDTQYF. J is TRBJ2-3 and V is TRBV6-1; 7 bases agree with TRBD2. After removal of 3 bases from V and 3 bases from J, the junction contained 9 bases not matched to a gene. Germline CDR1 and CDR2: MNHNS and SASEGT. There are 16 residues in the CDR3.

The V gene is TRBV28, the J gene TRBJ2-2, with unresolved D. V gave up 8 bases and J gave up 4 bases, with 14 bases separating them. Germline V gives CDR1 MDHEN, CDR2 SYDVKM. This CDR3 region has 14 residues. The DNA of the CDR3 is TGTGCCAGCGAGGCAGAATCCCGCACCGGGGAGCTGTTTTTT. Its translation: CASEAESRTGELFF.

This chain connects TRBV5-1 to TRBJ2-2, with 9 bases identical to TRBD1. Germline lookup yields CDR1 SGHRS and CDR2 YFSETQ. V gave up 2 bases and J gave up 6 bases; unmatched junction bases: 8. The CDR3 extends over 16 amino acids. The CDR3 nucleotides read TGCGCCAGCAGCTTAGCCGTAGGGGACAGGGCCGGGGAGCTGTTTTTT. This translates into CASSLAVGDRAGELFF.

The sample holds a few counts of this clone. The chain combines TRBV6-5 with TRBJ1-2; 7 bases align to TRBD1. V lost 2 bases and J lost 5; bases outside the gene matches: 2. Germline V gene lookup returns CDR1 MNHEY and CDR2 SVGAGI. The CDR3 sequence is 13 residues long. This CDR3 reads CASSYDRAYGYTF. As DNA, the CDR3 is TGTGCCAGCAGTTACGACAGGGCTTATGGCTACACCTTC.

This chain links TRBV9 with TRBJ2-1, with 11 bases identical to TRBD2. The J segment lost 3 bases and the V segment lost 4 bases, leaving 6 bases of the junction unmatched. The V gene's germline CDR1 is SGDLS and CDR2 YYNGEE. CDR3 length: 16 residues. The CDR3 sequence: CASSRLTSGSYNEQFF. The CDR3 bases are TGTGCCAGCAGCCGACTTACTAGCGGGAGCTACAATGAGCAGTTCTTC. Using reference TRBV9 and TRBJ2-1 for the parts outside the CDR3, the full variable domain is DSGVTQTPKHLITATGQRVTLRCSPRSGDLSVYWYQQSLDQGLQFLIQYYNGEERAKGNILERFSAQQFPDLHSELNLSSLELGDSALYFCASSRLTSGSYNEQFFGPGTRLTVL.

This chain uses TRBV19 with TRBJ2-3; maybe TRBD1 (6 bases). Germline V gives CDR1 LNHDA, CDR2 SQIVND (reference sequence). The CDR3 covers 14 residues. Deletions cut 6 bases from V and 2 bases from J, with 12 bases between. The CDR3 coding sequence is TGTGCCAGTAGCTTGAACAGGGCCACAGATACGCAGTATTTT. Residues: CASSLNRATDTQYF. Using reference TRBV19 and TRBJ2-3 for the parts outside the CDR3, the full variable domain is DGGITQSPKYLFRKEGQNVTLSCEQNLNHDAMYWYRQDPGQGLRLIYYSQIVNDFQKGDIAEGYSVSREKKESFPLTVTSAQKNPTAFYLCASSLNRATDTQYFGPGTRLTVL.

The rearrangement uses TRBV5-6 and TRBJ2-5; TRBD1 aligns across 8 bases. Germline V lookup: CDR1 SGHDT, CDR2 YYEEEE. This CDR3 has 14 amino acids. V shed 3 bases and J 5 bases; nucleotides not matched to a gene: 6. CDR3: CASSSGQGQETQYF. CDR3 DNA: TGTGCCAGCAGCTCCGGACAGGGCCAGGAGACCCAGTACTTC. The whole variable domain, filled in from reference TRBV5-6 and TRBJ2-5, reads DAGVTQSPTHLIKTRGQQVTLRCSPKSGHDTVSWYQQALGQGPQFIFQYYEEEERQRGNFPDRFSGHQFPNYSSELNVNALLLGDSALYLCASSSGQGQETQYFGPGTRLLVL.

The J gene is TRBJ2-7, the V gene TRBV7-6, with TRBD1 matching 10 bases. V dropped 4 bases and J dropped 5; count of bases not matched to a gene: 5. Germline V gives CDR1 SGHVS, CDR2 FNYEAQ. The CDR3 totals 14 residues. In nucleotides, the CDR3 is TGTGCCAGCAGCTCGACGACAGGGGGCCACGAGCAGTACTTC. Translating gives CASSSTTGGHEQYF. The variable domain in full, completed from reference TRBV7-6 and TRBJ2-7, reads GAGVSQSPRYKVTKRGQDVALRCDPISGHVSLYWYRQALGQGPEFLTYFNYEAQQDKSGLPNDRFSAERPEGSISTLTIQRTEQRDSAMYRCASSSTTGGHEQYFGPGTRLTVT.

This clone was recorded only once. This chain uses TRBV9 with TRBJ2-1; 8 nucleotides align to TRBD2. CDR3 length: 15 residues. V lost 1 base to trimming and J lost 1 base; unmatched junction nucleotides: 1. Germline V gene lookup returns CDR1 SGDLS and CDR2 YYNGEE. CDR3 in DNA: TGTGCCAGCAGCGTAACTAGCGGTTCCTACAATGAGCAGTTCTTC. Amino acids: CASSVTSGSYNEQFF.

This chain uses TRBV25-1 with TRBJ1-2; D perhaps matches TRBD1 (6 bases). Germline-derived CDR1 and CDR2 are MGHDK and SYGVNS. The CDR3 covers 15 residues. Trimming pared 1 base from V and 2 bases from J, leaving 11 bases between. CDR3 sequence (DNA): TGTGCCAGCAGTGAATTTGGGAGGGGGAACTATGGCTACACCTTC. Translation: CASSEFGRGNYGYTF.

DNA of the CDR3: TGTGCCAGCAGCCCGATGAGTTTACGCACAGATACGCAGTATTTT. The encoded protein is CASSPMSLRTDTQYF. J is TRBJ2-3 and V is TRBV5-4; D gene unclear. V was trimmed by 4 bases and J by 1 base, leaving 13 bases between them. The CDR3 runs 15 residues. Germline values: CDR1 SGHNT, CDR2 YYREEE (reference sequence).